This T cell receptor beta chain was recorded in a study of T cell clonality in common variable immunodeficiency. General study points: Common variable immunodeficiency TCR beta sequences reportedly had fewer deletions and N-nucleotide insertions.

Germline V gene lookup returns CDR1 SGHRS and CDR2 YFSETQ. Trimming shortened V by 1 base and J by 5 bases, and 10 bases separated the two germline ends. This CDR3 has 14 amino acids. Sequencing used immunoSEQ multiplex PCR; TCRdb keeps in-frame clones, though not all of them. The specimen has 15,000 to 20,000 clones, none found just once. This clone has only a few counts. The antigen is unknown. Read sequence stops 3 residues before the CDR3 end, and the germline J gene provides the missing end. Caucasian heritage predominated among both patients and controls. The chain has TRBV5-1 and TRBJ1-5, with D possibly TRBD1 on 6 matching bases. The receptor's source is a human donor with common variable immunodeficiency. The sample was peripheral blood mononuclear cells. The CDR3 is CASSLTGLDQPQHF. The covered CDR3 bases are TGCGCCAGCAGCTTGACAGGGTTGGATCAGCCC.